A single T cell receptor (beta chain) is shown here with its context. Its specificity is unknown. The data were taken from a study of shared clonotypes between healthy human individuals. About the research overall: The donors, a couple of women and a few men, were aged 18 to 49. Study-wide points: The naive CD4 repertoires of several donors were compared, and approximately 5% of clonotypes were shared.

The authors split each subset's genomic DNA evenly across several immunoSEQ plates. The authors loaded 150 to 250 ng DNA, about 30,000 T cell genomes, into sorted-subset replicate PCRs. Here immunoSEQ multiplex PCR was the method, and the copy in TCRdb shows in-frame clones only, minus some. The table has 2,500,000 or so clones, approximately 93% seen once. The V gene lost 4 bases and the J gene lost 2 bases, with 18 bases spanning the gap. This CDR3 is built from 16 residues. Germline loops: CDR1 SGDLS, CDR2 YYNGEE. This sequence joins TRBV9 and TRBJ2-5; D possibly corresponds to TRBD2 (6 bases). The sample taken for sequencing was naive CD4+ T cells from PBMCs. The sample's subset: CD45RA+ positively selected. The TCR originated in a man between 18 and 29 years old in good health. Some clones in this sample may be carry-over from other donors' samples. CDR3 in amino acids: CASSSGGAPGQETQYF. The DNA of the CDR3 is TGTGCCAGCAGCTCCGGCGGGGCGCCCGGGCAAGAGACCCAGTACTTC.